What follows are 5 T cell receptor beta chains derived from one specimen sequenced in a study of CXCR3-negative and CXCR3-positive naive CD8 T cells. Their antigen targets remain unknown. cDNA libraries for TRB were generated by 5' RACE incorporating UMI labels. After re-calling the 5' RACE reads, TCRdb lists one entry per CDR3 protein, DNA absent. The table for this sample gives tens of thousands of distinct CDR3 sequences. Study-level points and caveats: Researchers report that CXCR3-positive naive cells carry more hydrophobic TRB CDR3s than CXCR3-negative naive cells.

The sequenced sample was naive CXCR3+ CD8+ T cells from blood. The subset here: CD45RO-CCR7+CD27+CD95- naive CD8+ T cells expressing CXCR3 (TNR3+). These receptors were taken from a human donor in good health. Some clones in this sample may be carry-over from other donors' samples.

CDR3 loop: CASSWTRSGFEPYEQYF. The rearrangement links TRBV27 to TRBJ2-7; TCRdb's D call of TRBD2 is untestable without DNA. Germline assignment: CDR1 MNHEY and CDR2 SMNVEV (reference sequence). CDR3 length: 17 residues.

The chain is built from TRBV6-4 and TRBJ2-1; TCRdb's D call, TRBD1, is unchecked because there is no DNA. The CDR3 runs to 14 residues. The germline gives CDR1 MRHNA, CDR2 SNTAGT. The CDR3 sequence is CASSDGGAYNEQFF.

This sequence joins TRBV10-3 and TRBJ2-7; the TCRdb D gene call, TRBD1, has no DNA to confirm it. The CDR3 runs to 14 residues. Germline assignment: CDR1 ENHRY and CDR2 SYGVKD. The CDR3 here is CAISEWTGGKEQYF.

The chain is built from TRBV6-5 and TRBJ2-2. Looked up from germline, CDR1 is MNHEY and CDR2 is SVGAGI. This CDR3 is 12 amino acids long. CDR3 sequence reads: CASSSSPGELFF.

The V call is TRBV20-1, the J call TRBJ2-7; TCRdb lists TRBD1, though no DNA is available to test this call. The CDR3 is 14 amino acids. Germline V gene data show CDR1 as DFQATT and CDR2 as SNEGSKA (reference sequence). The CDR3 protein is CSAREDRRAYEQYF.